This T cell receptor beta chain was profiled in a study of blood T cells in healthy people across ages. General study points: Because sorting was not performed, PBMCs prevented conclusive naive versus antigen-experienced comparison.

A second PCR, run for about 6 to 11 cycles, used a sample-barcoded 5' primer plus a J-beta primer mix. TCRdb recomputed calls from the 5' RACE reads with MiXCR, one row per CDR3 protein. Seen here are approximately 1,000,000 distinct CDR3 sequences, 40% to 50% observed once, and the top ten hold approximately 20%. Per the germline V gene, CDR1 is SGHTA and CDR2 is FQGNSA. The CDR3 length is 12 residues. V lost 4 bases and J 7 bases, leaving 10 bases between the germline ends. With regard to this clonotype: As yet, its antigen is unknown.

The chain carries TRBV7-2 and TRBJ2-5; D is unclear. The sample comprised blood. The TCR comes from a woman aged 55-75 years in good health. The CDR3 DNA reads TGTGCCAGCAGCTCCCTACGGACGACCCAGTACTTC. Translated, it gives CASSSLRTTQYF.